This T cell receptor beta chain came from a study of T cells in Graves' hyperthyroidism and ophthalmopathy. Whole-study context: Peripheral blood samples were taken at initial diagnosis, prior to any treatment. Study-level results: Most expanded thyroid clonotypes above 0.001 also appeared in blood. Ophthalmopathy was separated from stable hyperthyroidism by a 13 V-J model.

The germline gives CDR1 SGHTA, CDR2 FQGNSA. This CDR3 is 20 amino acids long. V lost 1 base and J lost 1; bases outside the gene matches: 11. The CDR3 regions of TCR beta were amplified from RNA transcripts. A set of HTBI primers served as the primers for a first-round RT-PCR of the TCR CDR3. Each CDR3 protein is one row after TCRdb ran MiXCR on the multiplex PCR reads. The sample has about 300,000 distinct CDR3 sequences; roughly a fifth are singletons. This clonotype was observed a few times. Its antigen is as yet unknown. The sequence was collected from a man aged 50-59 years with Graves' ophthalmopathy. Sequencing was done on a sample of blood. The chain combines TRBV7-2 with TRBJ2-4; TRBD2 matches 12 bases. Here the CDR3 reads CASSLGAVLAGGVAKNIQYF. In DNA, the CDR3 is TGTGCCAGCAGCTTAGGCGCGGTCCTAGCGGGAGGGGTTGCCAAAAACATTCAGTACTTC.